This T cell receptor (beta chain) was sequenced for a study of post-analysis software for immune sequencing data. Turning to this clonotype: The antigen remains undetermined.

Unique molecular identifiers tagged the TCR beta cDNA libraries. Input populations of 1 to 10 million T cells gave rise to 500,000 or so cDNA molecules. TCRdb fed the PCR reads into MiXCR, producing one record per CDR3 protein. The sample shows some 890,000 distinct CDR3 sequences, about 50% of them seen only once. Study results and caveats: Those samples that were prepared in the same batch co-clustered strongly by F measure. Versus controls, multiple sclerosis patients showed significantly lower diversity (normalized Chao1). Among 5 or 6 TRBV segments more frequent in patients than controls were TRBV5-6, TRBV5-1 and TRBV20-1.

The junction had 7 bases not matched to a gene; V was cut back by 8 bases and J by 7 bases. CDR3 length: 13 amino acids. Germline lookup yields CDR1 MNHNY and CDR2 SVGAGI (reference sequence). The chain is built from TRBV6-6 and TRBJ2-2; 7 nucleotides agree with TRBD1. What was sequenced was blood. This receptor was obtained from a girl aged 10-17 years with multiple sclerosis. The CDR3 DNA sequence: TGTGCCAGCCAGGACAGGTCTAGCGGGGAGCTGTTTTTT. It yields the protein CASQDRSSGELFF.